These T cell receptor beta chains were read from a single sample in a study of shared clonotypes between healthy human individuals. This table comes from immunoSEQ multiplex PCR, and its TCRdb copy is limited to in-frame clones, with some not included. This sample has roughly 1 million clones; around 78% occur once, and the top ten carry approximately 0.5%. Input material: memory CD4+ T cells from PBMCs. The receptor source for this set is a man aged 18 to 35 in good health. Some clones in this sample may be carry-over from other donors' samples. Both conserved end residues are part of each CDR3. D genes are given only for firm matches. Part of the rows lack a size; the others show once, few, many or a class for expanded clones.

V	D	size	J	DNA	CDR3
TRBV7-9	NA	NA	TRBJ1-6	TGTGCCAGCAGCTTGTCCCGGGGCACCTATAATTCACCCCTCCACTTT	CASSLSRGTYNSPLHF
TRBV19	NA	once	TRBJ1-1	TGTGCCAGTAGTTTTCCCTCAGGGGCATTGAACACTGAAGCTTTCTTT	CASSFPSGALNTEAFF
TRBV4-3	NA	NA	TRBJ2-5	TGCGCCAGCAGCCAAGTAGGTGGAGGGGCAGAGACCCAGTACTTC	CASSQVGGGAETQYF
TRBV5-4	NA	NA	TRBJ1-4	TGTGCCAGCAGCTTGGCGGCAAGCGAAAAACTGTTTTTT	CASSLAASEKLFF
TRBV7-2	TRBD2	NA	TRBJ2-1	TGTGCCAGCAGCTTAGCCCCTGGACTAGCGGGAGGACGAAGTCGGAATGAGCAGTTCTTC	CASSLAPGLAGGRSRNEQFF
TRBV7-2	NA	NA	TRBJ2-7	TGTGCCAGCAGCCCGGGCGGGCCCGTCTACGAGCAGTACTTC	CASSPGGPVYEQYF
TRBV18	NA	once	TRBJ2-6	TGTGCCAGCTCACCCAACAGGCCTACTGGGGCCAACGTCCTGACTTTC	CASSPNRPTGANVLTF
TRBV6-5	NA	NA	TRBJ1-2	TGTGCCAGCAGTTATAGGGGTGGCTACACCTTC	CASSYRGGYTF
TRBV30	TRBD2	NA	TRBJ2-2	TGTGCCTGTCCGAGCGGGAGACGGGGGGAGCTGTTTTTT	CACPSGRRGELFF
TRBV30	NA	once	TRBJ2-6	TGTGCCTGGAGCCGAGGGGGATCTTATGGCTCTGGGGCCAACGTCCTGACTTTC	CAWSRGGSYGSGANVLTF
TRBV13	NA	few	TRBJ2-2	TGTGCCAGCAGTGCCGCGGGCACCGGGGAGCTGTTTTTT	CASSAAGTGELFF
TRBV9	TRBD2	NA	TRBJ2-3	TGTGCCAGCAGCTTACGCGGGACTAGCGGGAGGGTATCAGATACGCAGTATTTT	CASSLRGTSGRVSDTQYF
TRBV10-2	NA	once	TRBJ1-2	TGCGCCAGCTCTCCAAGGTACGGGACTATCTATGGCTACACCTTC	CASSPRYGTIYGYTF
TRBV4-2	TRBD2	NA	TRBJ2-7	TGTGCCAGCAGCCGAGGAAGTAGCGGGAGTGTCGACTACGAGCAGTACTTC	CASSRGSSGSVDYEQYF
TRBV5-5	NA	few	TRBJ2-2	TGTGCCAGCAGCTTGTTTACGGGAAACACCGGGGAGCTGTTTTTT	CASSLFTGNTGELFF
TRBV28	NA	NA	TRBJ2-3	TGTGCCAGCGGGAACCAGAGAGGTGGCACAGATACGCAGTATTTT	CASGNQRGGTDTQYF
TRBV25-1	TRBD2	NA	TRBJ2-1	TGTGCCAGCAGTGCCACCCTCGGGACTAGCGCTTCCAATGAGCAGTTCTTC	CASSATLGTSASNEQFF
TRBV2	TRBD1	once	TRBJ2-7	TGTGCCAGTGGACAGGGAATCTACGAGCAGTACTTC	CASGQGIYEQYF
TRBV7-2	NA	NA	TRBJ1-1	TGTGCCAGCAGCTTTGGGGGACGGACTAACACTGAAGCTTTCTTT	CASSFGGRTNTEAFF
TRBV7-2	NA	NA	TRBJ2-1	TGTGCCAGCAGCCCCGCGGGGCGTGATGAGCAGTTCTTC	CASSPAGRDEQFF
TRBV12-5	NA	NA	TRBJ2-3	TGTGCTAGTGGCAGGGGCCAGGACACGCAGTATTTT	CASGRGQDTQYF
TRBV6-6	NA	few	TRBJ1-3	TGTGCCAGCAGTTACTCGAGCACACGCTCTGGAAACACCATATATTTT	CASSYSSTRSGNTIYF
TRBV6-6	TRBD1	NA	TRBJ1-4	TGTGCCAGCAGTAGGGGACAGAAGGAAAAACTGTTTTTT	CASSRGQKEKLFF
TRBV28	TRBD2	NA	TRBJ2-3	TGTGCCAGCAGCCCTAGCGGACTCACAGATACGCAGTATTTT	CASSPSGLTDTQYF
TRBV7-2	NA	NA	TRBJ1-5	TGTGCCAGCAGCTATACACCGGTCAATCAGCCCCAGCATTTT	CASSYTPVNQPQHF
TRBV29-1	NA	NA	TRBJ1-5	TGCAGCGTTGAGGAGGACAGCAATCAGCCCCAGCATTTT	CSVEEDSNQPQHF
TRBV4-1	TRBD1	NA	TRBJ2-7	TGCGCCAGCAGCCGACCGGGACAGGGGTCCTACGAGCAGTACTTC	CASSRPGQGSYEQYF
TRBV18	NA	NA	TRBJ1-2	TGTGCCAGCTCACCAGAAGTGGCGGGGCCAGGCTACACCTTC	CASSPEVAGPGYTF
TRBV7-2	NA	NA	TRBJ2-7	TGTGCCAGCAGCCGGGGACCCCGGGGTGGCACCTACGAGCAGTACTTC	CASSRGPRGGTYEQYF
TRBV11-2	NA	NA	TRBJ2-7	TGTGCCAGCAGCCGCGGGACGACAGGAAACCTCTACGAGCAGTACTTC	CASSRGTTGNLYEQYF
TRBV2	TRBD2	once	TRBJ2-1	TGTGCCAGCAGTCCCCAAGGACTAGCGGGAGGACGTTACAATGAGCAGTTCTTC	CASSPQGLAGGRYNEQFF
TRBV5-1	NA	NA	TRBJ2-3	TGCGCCAGCCATCCTGGGGAGAATACAGATACGCAGTATTTT	CASHPGENTDTQYF
TRBV11-2	TRBD1	NA	TRBJ2-7	TGTGCCAGCAGAAAAGGACAGGGGAGCTACGAGCAGTACTTC	CASRKGQGSYEQYF
TRBV18	NA	NA	TRBJ1-1	TGTGCCAGCTCACCTGGGCCTGGCACAAGAACTGAAGCTTTCTTT	CASSPGPGTRTEAFF
TRBV28	NA	NA	TRBJ2-7	TGTGCCAGCACCCCCTTCTCTTTTGCCCGGGACGAGCAGTACTTC	CASTPFSFARDEQYF
TRBV11-3	NA	NA	TRBJ2-3	TGTGCCAGCAGCGATCGGGGGGATACGCAGTATTTT	CASSDRGDTQYF
TRBV5-4	NA	NA	TRBJ2-1	TGTGCCAGCAGCCGCGAGGCCGGGAATTTGAATGAGCAGTTCTTC	CASSREAGNLNEQFF
TRBV28	TRBD2	NA	TRBJ2-7	TGTGCCAGCAGTTCGGGGGGGGGCTCGTCCTACGAGCAGTACTTC	CASSSGGGSSYEQYF
TRBV28	TRBD2	many	TRBJ2-1	TGTGCCAGCAGTTTAGCGGGAGCCTACAATGAGCAGTTCTTC	CASSLAGAYNEQFF
TRBV2	TRBD1	NA	TRBJ2-3	TGTGCCAGCAGCCCCCCGGTTCAAGGACAGGGAAGATTAGATACGCAGTATTTT	CASSPPVQGQGRLDTQYF
TRBV7-3	NA	few	TRBJ2-1	TGTGCCAGCAGCTTAACGGCGGGGGCCGGAAGGAATGAGCAGTTCTTC	CASSLTAGAGRNEQFF
TRBV19	NA	NA	TRBJ1-2	TGTGCCAGTACCGACTACTACTATGGCTACACCTTC	CASTDYYYGYTF
TRBV28	NA	NA	TRBJ1-1	TGTGCCAGCAGACGTGGGGGGCCAATGAACACTGAAGCTTTCTTT	CASRRGGPMNTEAFF
TRBV9	TRBD2	NA	TRBJ2-5	TGTGCCCCCCGGGGACTAGCGGGAGAGGGCGAGACCCAGTACTTC	CAPRGLAGEGETQYF
TRBV9	NA	NA	TRBJ2-5	TGTGCCAGCAGCGTAGCTACTGGGGGCTACGCAGAGACCCAGTACTTC	CASSVATGGYAETQYF
TRBV11-2	TRBD2	NA	TRBJ2-5	TGTGCCAGCAGCTTAGATTTCCGACTAGCGGGAGGCCAAGAGACCCAGTACTTC	CASSLDFRLAGGQETQYF
TRBV28	NA	NA	TRBJ1-2	TGTGCCAGCAGTTTGCGGGGCTATGGCTACACCTTC	CASSLRGYGYTF
TRBV5-1	NA	few	TRBJ1-1	TGCGCCAGCAGCTCCTCCGGCGGGCCCGGGACTGAAGCTTTCTTT	CASSSSGGPGTEAFF
TRBV2	NA	NA	TRBJ2-1	TGTGCCACGTGGTGGGGGCCTCAAAACAATGAGCAGTTCTTC	CATWWGPQNNEQFF
TRBV4-1	TRBD2	NA	TRBJ2-7	TGCGCCAGCAGACCCTCACTAGCGGGGTCCTACGAGCAGTACTTC	CASRPSLAGSYEQYF
TRBV27	NA	NA	TRBJ1-2	TGTGCCAGCAGCCTAGCCAACAGGGTACCCTATGGCTACACCTTC	CASSLANRVPYGYTF
TRBV29-1	TRBD1	few	TRBJ1-1	TGCAGCGTGAAGTCAGGGGGTCACACTGAAGCTTTCTTT	CSVKSGGHTEAFF
TRBV29-1	TRBD2	NA	TRBJ2-3	TGCAGCGTTCGGGGGGGAAGCACAGATACGCAGTATTTT	CSVRGGSTDTQYF
TRBV10-3	NA	few	TRBJ1-1	TGTGCCATCAGTGAGAAGGCCGAACTCACTGAAGCTTTCTTT	CAISEKAELTEAFF